The present T cell receptor beta chain was sequenced within a study of cytomegalovirus exposure and HLA in healthy donors. CDR1 SGDLS and CDR2 YYNGEE come from the germline V gene. The V gene lost 4 bases and the J gene lost 4 bases, with 14 bases spanning the gap. This CDR3 comprises 15 residues. The PCR was carried out with 60 Vbeta primers and 13 Jbeta primers. Only in-frame clones appear in the TCRdb table, and some are missing; sequencing was by immunoSEQ multiplex PCR. The table lists about 190,000 clones, approximately 80% of them singletons. The V call is TRBV9, the J call TRBJ2-2, with D tentatively TRBD2 (5 bases). The specimen was PBMCs. The sequence derives from a woman aged 35 to 49 in good health and CMV-seronegative. This CDR3 is CASSSTGLGTGELFF. The CDR3 coding sequence is TGTGCCAGCAGCTCCACGGGGTTGGGCACCGGGGAGCTGTTTTTT.